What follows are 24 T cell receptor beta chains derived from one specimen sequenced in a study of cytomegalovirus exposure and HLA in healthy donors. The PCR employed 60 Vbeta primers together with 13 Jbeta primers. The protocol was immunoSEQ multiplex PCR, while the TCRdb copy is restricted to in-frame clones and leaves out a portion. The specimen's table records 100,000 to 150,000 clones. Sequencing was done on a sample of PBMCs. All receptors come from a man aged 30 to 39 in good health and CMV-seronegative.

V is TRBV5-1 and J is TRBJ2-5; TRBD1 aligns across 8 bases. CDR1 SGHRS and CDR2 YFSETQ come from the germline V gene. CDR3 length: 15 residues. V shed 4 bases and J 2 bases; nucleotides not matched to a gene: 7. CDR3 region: CASSPGTGPQETQYF. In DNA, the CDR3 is TGCGCCAGCAGCCCCGGGACAGGCCCACAAGAGACCCAGTACTTC.

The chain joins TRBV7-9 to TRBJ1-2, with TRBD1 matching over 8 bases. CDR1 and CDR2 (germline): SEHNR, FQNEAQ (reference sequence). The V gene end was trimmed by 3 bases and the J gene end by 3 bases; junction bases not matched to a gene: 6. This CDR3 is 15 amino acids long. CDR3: CASSFEEQGDYGYTF. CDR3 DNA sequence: TGTGCCAGCAGCTTTGAAGAACAGGGGGACTATGGCTACACCTTC.

CDR3 in amino acids: CASSLGIASYNEQFF. Written as DNA, the CDR3 is TGTGCCAGCAGCTTAGGGATAGCGTCCTACAATGAGCAGTTCTTC. The chain employs TRBV7-3 and TRBJ2-1; weak D call: TRBD2 (5 bases). The germline gives CDR1 SGHTA, CDR2 FQGTGA. The CDR3 contains 15 residues. The V gene lost 2 bases and the J gene lost 1 base, with 9 bases spanning the gap.

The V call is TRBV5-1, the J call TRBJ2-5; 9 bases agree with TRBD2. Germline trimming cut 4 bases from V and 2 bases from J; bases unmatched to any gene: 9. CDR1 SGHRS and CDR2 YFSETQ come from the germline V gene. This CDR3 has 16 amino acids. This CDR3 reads CASSPSASGMQETQYF. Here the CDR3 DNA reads TGCGCCAGCAGCCCCTCGGCTAGCGGGATGCAAGAGACCCAGTACTTC.

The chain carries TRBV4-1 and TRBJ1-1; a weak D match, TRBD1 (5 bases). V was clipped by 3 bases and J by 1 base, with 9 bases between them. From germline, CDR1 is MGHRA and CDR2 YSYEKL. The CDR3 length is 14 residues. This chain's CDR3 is CASSHARGNTEAFF. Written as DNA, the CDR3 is TGCGCCAGCAGCCACGCTAGGGGGAACACTGAAGCTTTCTTT.

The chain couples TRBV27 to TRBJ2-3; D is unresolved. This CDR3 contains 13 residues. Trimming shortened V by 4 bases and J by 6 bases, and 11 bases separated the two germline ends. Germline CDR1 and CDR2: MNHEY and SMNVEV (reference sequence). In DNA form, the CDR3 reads TGTGCCAGCAGTTCCCATTTGGCTGATACGCAGTATTTT. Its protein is CASSSHLADTQYF.

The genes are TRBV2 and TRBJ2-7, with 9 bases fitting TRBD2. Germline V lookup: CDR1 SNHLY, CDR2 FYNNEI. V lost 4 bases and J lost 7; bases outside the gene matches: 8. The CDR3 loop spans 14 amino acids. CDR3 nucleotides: TGTGCCAGCAGTGTGACTAGCGGTGTGGTGGAGCAGTACTTC. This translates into CASSVTSGVVEQYF.

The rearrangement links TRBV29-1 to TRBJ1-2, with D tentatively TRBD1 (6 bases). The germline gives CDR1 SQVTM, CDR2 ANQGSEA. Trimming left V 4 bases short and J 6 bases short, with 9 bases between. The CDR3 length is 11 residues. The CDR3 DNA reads TGCAGCGTTGGCAGGGGCGATGGCTACACCTTC. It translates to CSVGRGDGYTF.

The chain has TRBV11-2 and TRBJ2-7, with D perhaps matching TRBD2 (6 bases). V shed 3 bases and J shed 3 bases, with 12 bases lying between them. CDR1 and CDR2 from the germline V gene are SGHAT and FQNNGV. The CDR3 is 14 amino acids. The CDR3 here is CASSLSGDLYEQYF. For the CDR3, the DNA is TGTGCCAGCAGCTTGTCGGGGGACCTCTACGAGCAGTACTTC.

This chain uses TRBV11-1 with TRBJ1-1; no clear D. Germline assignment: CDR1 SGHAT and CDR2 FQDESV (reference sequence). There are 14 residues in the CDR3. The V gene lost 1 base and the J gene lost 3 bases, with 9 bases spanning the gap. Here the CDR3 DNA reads TGTGCCAGCAGCTTAGAGGGAGCGGACACTGAAGCTTTCTTT. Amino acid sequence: CASSLEGADTEAFF. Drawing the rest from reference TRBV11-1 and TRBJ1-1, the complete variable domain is EAEVAQSPRYKITEKSQAVAFWCDPISGHATLYWYRQILGQGPELLVQFQDESVVDDSQLPKDRFSAERLKGVDSTLKIQPAELGDSAMYLCASSLEGADTEAFFGQGTRLTVV.

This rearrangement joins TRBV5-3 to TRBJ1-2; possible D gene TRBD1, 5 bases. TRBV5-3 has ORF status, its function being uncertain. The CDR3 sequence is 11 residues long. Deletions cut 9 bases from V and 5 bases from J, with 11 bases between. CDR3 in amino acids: CATDGGYGYTF. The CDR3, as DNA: TGTGCCACTGACGGGGGATATGGCTACACCTTC.

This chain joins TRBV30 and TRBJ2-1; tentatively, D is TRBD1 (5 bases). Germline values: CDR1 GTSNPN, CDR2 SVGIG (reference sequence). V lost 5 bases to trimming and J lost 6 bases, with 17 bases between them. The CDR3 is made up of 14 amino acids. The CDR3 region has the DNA TGTGCCTGGGGGGCAGAGACCATATTCAATGAGCAGTTCTTC. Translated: CAWGAETIFNEQFF.

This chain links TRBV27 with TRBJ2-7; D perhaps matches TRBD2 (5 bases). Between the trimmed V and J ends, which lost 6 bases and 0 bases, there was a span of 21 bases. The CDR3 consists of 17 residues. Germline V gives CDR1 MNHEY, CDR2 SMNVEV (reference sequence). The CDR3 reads CASSLALPSRSSYEQYF. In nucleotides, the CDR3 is TGTGCCAGCAGCCTAGCCCTTCCCTCGCGTAGCTCCTACGAGCAGTACTTC.

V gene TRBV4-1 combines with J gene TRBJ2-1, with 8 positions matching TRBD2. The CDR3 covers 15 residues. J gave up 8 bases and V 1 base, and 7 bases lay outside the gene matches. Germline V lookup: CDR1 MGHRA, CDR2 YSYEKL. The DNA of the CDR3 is TGCGCCAGCAGCCAAGGGGGACTAGTTACCCATGAGCAGTTCTTC. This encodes CASSQGGLVTHEQFF.

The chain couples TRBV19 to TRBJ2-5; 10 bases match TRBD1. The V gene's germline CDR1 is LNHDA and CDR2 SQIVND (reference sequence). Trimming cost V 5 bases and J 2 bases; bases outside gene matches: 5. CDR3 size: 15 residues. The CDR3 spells CASSWTGGGQETQYF. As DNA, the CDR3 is TGTGCCAGTAGTTGGACAGGGGGAGGACAAGAGACCCAGTACTTC.

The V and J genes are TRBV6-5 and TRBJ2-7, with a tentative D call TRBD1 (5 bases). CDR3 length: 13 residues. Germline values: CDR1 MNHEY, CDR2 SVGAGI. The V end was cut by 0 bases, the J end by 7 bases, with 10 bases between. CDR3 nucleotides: TGTGCCAGCAGTTACTCGTCAAGGGGTGAGCAGTACTTC. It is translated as CASSYSSRGEQYF.

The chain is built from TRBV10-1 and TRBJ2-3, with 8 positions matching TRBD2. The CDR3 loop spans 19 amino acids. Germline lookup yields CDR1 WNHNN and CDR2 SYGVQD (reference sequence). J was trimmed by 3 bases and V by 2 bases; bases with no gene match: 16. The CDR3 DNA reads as TGCGCCAGCAGTGAGACTCCCCTTGGCGGGAGGTTTCCGACAGATACGCAGTATTTT. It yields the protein CASSETPLGGRFPTDTQYF.

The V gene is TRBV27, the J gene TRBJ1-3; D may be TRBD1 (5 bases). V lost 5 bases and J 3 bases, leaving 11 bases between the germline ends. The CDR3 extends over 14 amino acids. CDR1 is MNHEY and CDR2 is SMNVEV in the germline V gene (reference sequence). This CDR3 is CASSPGRSGNTIYF. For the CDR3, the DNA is TGTGCCAGCAGTCCAGGGCGGAGTGGAAACACCATATATTTT.

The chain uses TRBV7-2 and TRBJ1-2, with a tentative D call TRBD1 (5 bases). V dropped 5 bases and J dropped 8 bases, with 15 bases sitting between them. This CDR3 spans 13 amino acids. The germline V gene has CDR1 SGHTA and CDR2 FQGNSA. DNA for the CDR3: TGTGCCAGCAGCATACGCCTCAGGGAAGGCTACACCTTC. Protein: CASSIRLREGYTF. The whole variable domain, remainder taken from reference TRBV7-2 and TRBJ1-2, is GAGVSQSPSNKVTEKGKDVELRCDPISGHTALYWYRQSLGQGLEFLIYFQGNSAPDKSGLPSDRFSAERTGGSVSTLTIQRTQQEDSAVYLCASSIRLREGYTFGSGTRLTVV.

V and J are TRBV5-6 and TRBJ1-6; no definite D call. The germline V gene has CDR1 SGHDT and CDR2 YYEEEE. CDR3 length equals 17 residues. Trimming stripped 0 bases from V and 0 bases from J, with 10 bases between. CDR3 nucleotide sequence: TGTGCCAGCAGCTTGGGCGCGGTGAGCTCCTATAATTCACCCCTCCACTTT. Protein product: CASSLGAVSSYNSPLHF.

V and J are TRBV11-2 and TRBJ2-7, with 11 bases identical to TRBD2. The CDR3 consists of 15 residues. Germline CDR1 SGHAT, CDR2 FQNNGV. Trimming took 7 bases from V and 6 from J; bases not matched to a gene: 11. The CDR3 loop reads CASKLRSGTSGEQYF. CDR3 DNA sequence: TGTGCCAGCAAGCTTAGATCTGGGACTAGCGGCGAGCAGTACTTC.

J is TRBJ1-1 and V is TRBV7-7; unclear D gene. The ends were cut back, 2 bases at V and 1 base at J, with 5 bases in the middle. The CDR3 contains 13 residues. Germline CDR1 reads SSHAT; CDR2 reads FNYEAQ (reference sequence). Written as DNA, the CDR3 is TGTGCCAGCAGCTTACAAGCGAACACTGAAGCTTTCTTT. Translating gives CASSLQANTEAFF. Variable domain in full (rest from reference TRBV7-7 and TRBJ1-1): GAGVSQSPRYKVTKRGQDVTLRCDPISSHATLYWYQQALGQGPEFLTYFNYEAQPDKSGLPSDRFSAERPEGSISTLTIQRTEQRDSAMYRCASSLQANTEAFFGQGTRLTVV.

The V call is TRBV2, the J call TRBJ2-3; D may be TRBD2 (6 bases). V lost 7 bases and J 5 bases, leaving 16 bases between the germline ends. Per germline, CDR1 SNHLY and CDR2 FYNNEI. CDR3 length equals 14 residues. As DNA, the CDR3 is TGTGCCAGCACCCGCTATGGGGGGTTAGATACGCAGTATTTT. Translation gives CASTRYGGLDTQYF.

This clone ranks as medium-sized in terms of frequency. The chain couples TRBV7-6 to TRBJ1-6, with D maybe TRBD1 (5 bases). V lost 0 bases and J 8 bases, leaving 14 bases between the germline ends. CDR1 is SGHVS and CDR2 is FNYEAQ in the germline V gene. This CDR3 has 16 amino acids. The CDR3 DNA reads TGTGCCAGCAGCTTAGCTCCGGGCCGGGGGGATTCACCCCTCCACTTT. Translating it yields CASSLAPGRGDSPLHF.